The rows below give T cell receptor beta chains drawn from one sample of a study of cytomegalovirus exposure and HLA in healthy donors. Only in-frame clones appear in the TCRdb table, and some are missing; sequencing was by immunoSEQ multiplex PCR. Of around 110,000 clones listed, around 80% are singletons. What was sequenced was PBMCs. These receptors were collected from a man between 60 and 70 years old in good health and CMV-seronegative. CDR3s include the opening cysteine and the closing phenylalanine or tryptophan. Fields, in order: D gene, V gene, clone size, J gene, CDR3 DNA, CDR3 protein. The D gene is left open where the match is weak. Clone sizes are given selectively: once, few, many, or a class where the clone is expanded.

>.|TRBV6-1|.|TRBJ1-2
TGTGTTCAAGGGGGGGCTAACTATGGCTACACCTTC
CVQGGANYGYTF
>TRBD1|TRBV6-1|.|TRBJ1-1
TGTGCCAGCAGTGGCCGACAGGGGACCATGAACACTGAAGCTTTCTTT
CASSGRQGTMNTEAFF
>.|TRBV5-1|.|TRBJ2-1
TGCGCCAGCAGCTTGGAGGACTCCTGGAATGAGCAGTTCTTC
CASSLEDSWNEQFF
>TRBD1|TRBV4-2|.|TRBJ2-3
TGTGCCAGCAGCCAAGGACAGGGCAGAGATACGCAGTATTTT
CASSQGQGRDTQYF
>.|TRBV5-1|few|TRBJ2-5
TGCGCCAGCAGCTTGTACAACCAAGAGACCCAGTACTTC
CASSLYNQETQYF
>TRBD2|TRBV5-1|few|TRBJ2-5
TGCGCCAGCAGCTTGGGGCTAGCGGCGACCCAAGAGACCCAGTACTTC
CASSLGLAATQETQYF
>TRBD2|TRBV5-1|.|TRBJ2-3
TGCGCCAGCAGCTCTTGGACTAGTTCGGCAGATACGCAGTATTTT
CASSSWTSSADTQYF
>.|TRBV5-1|.|TRBJ1-3
TGCGCCAGCAGCCCTGGGGCTTCTGGAAACACCATATATTTT
CASSPGASGNTIYF
>.|TRBV7-9|.|TRBJ1-1
TGTGCCAGCAGCTTCACAGGCACTGAAGCTTTCTTT
CASSFTGTEAFF
>TRBD1|TRBV28|.|TRBJ2-5
TGTGCCAGCAGGCGGGACAGGGGTATTGAGACCCAGTACTTC
CASRRDRGIETQYF
>TRBD2|TRBV9|.|TRBJ2-2
TGTGCCAGCAGCAGGACTAGCGGGGGCGGGGAGCTGTTTTTT
CASSRTSGGGELFF
>TRBD1|TRBV6-1|few|TRBJ1-5
TGTGCCAGCAGTGACAGGGGGCCCGATAGCAATCAGCCCCAGCATTTT
CASSDRGPDSNQPQHF
>.|TRBV5-1|few|TRBJ1-2
TGCGCCAGCAGCTTGAGCGGGGAGGAGAGTGGCTACACCTTC
CASSLSGEESGYTF
>.|TRBV5-4|.|TRBJ1-3
TGTGCCAGCAGCCCGCAGGGTTCCGGAAACACCATATATTTT
CASSPQGSGNTIYF
>.|TRBV7-2|.|TRBJ2-1
TGTGCCAGCAGCATACAAACACAGGGTTCCGGGGTGTACAATGAGCAGTTCTTC
CASSIQTQGSGVYNEQFF
>.|TRBV5-6|.|TRBJ1-2
TGTGCCAGCAGCTCGTACTATGGCTACACCTTC
CASSSYYGYTF
>.|TRBV19|.|TRBJ2-6
TGTGCCAGTAGTACCGGACAGTGGATCAGCTCTGGGGCCAACGTCCTGACTTTC
CASSTGQWISSGANVLTF
>TRBD2|TRBV5-1|once|TRBJ2-5
TGCGCCAGCAGCTTGGGGGCTAGCGGGCCGGAGACCCAGTACTTC
CASSLGASGPETQYF
>TRBD1|TRBV11-2|.|TRBJ1-2
TGTGCCAGCAGCTTTAGTTCGGGACAGCCCAAAATCTATGGCTACACCTTC
CASSFSSGQPKIYGYTF
>TRBD1|TRBV9|.|TRBJ2-1
TGTGCCAGCAGCGTCTCTACTCCCTCCGGGACAGGGACCTACAATGAGCAGTTCTTC
CASSVSTPSGTGTYNEQFF
>TRBD1|TRBV5-4|.|TRBJ1-2
TGTGCCAGCAGCTTGCCCTATACAGGGGTAAGCTATGGCTACACCTTC
CASSLPYTGVSYGYTF
>.|TRBV7-9|.|TRBJ2-3
TGTGCCAGCAGCATCGGAGGGGCAGATACGCAGTATTTT
CASSIGGADTQYF
>TRBD1|TRBV6-1|.|TRBJ2-1
TGTGCCAGCAGTGTACGGGCATTAGGGGGCGCATCTAGGCCCTACAATGAGCAGTTCTTC
CASSVRALGGASRPYNEQFF
>.|TRBV18|.|TRBJ2-5
TGTGCCAGCTCATCCTTCAGGGGCCAAGAGACCCAGTACTTC
CASSSFRGQETQYF
>TRBD1|TRBV27|.|TRBJ1-6
TGTGCCAGCAGGGGGACAGGGGGAAGCTCCTATAATTCACCCCTCCACTTT
CASRGTGGSSYNSPLHF
>.|TRBV5-1|few|TRBJ1-1
TGCGCCAGCAGCCAACCGGGGTCCCCTGAAGCTTTCTTT
CASSQPGSPEAFF
>.|TRBV7-2|.|TRBJ1-2
TGTGCCAGCAGCTTAGCTACAGGCCCTAACTATGGCTACACCTTC
CASSLATGPNYGYTF
>.|TRBV30|.|TRBJ2-2
TGTGCCTGGAGTGTGAAGGGGCCGACCGGGGAGCTGTTTTTT
CAWSVKGPTGELFF
>TRBD1|TRBV5-1|.|TRBJ2-1
TGCGCCAGCAGCTTACAAGGGACAGGGGGGAATGAGCAGTTCTTC
CASSLQGTGGNEQFF
>TRBD1|TRBV27|.|TRBJ2-5
TGTGCCAGCAGTTTAGAGGGGACAGCCCAAGAGACCCAGTACTTC
CASSLEGTAQETQYF
>.|TRBV29-1|.|TRBJ2-5
TGCAGCGTTGAGGCCCTTCAGGGGGGTGGGACCCAGTACTTC
CSVEALQGGGTQYF
>.|TRBV7-9|.|TRBJ1-1
TGTGCCAGCAGCTTAGAGGGGGGGGCCTACACTGAAGCTTTCTTT
CASSLEGGAYTEAFF
>.|TRBV11-3|.|TRBJ2-1
TGTGCCAGCAGCGTGACTCGGGGCAATGAGCAGTTCTTC
CASSVTRGNEQFF
>.|TRBV9|few|TRBJ1-4
TGTGCCAGCAGCCGCGGGGTTACCAATGAAAAACTGTTTTTT
CASSRGVTNEKLFF
>.|TRBV5-6|.|TRBJ1-2
TGTGCCAGCAGCTCTGGACCGGGAGCAAGGGACTATGGCTACACCTTC
CASSSGPGARDYGYTF
>TRBD1|TRBV6-1|.|TRBJ2-1
TGTGCCAGCTTTGGGACAGGGGTCAACAATGAGCAGTTCTTC
CASFGTGVNNEQFF
>.|TRBV7-3|few|TRBJ1-6
TGTGCCAGCAGCTCCCTGGCAGGGGAATCACCCCTCCACTTT
CASSSLAGESPLHF
>TRBD1|TRBV15|.|TRBJ1-4
TGTGCCACCAGCAGGGATAGGACAGGGTCGCGAGAAAAACTGTTTTTT
CATSRDRTGSREKLFF
>.|TRBV30|.|TRBJ2-5
TGTGCCTGGGGCAGTGTCCCAGAGACCCAGTACTTC
CAWGSVPETQYF
>TRBD1|TRBV29-1|.|TRBJ2-2
TGCAGCGTCGACAGGGGTTGGAACACCGGGGAGCTGTTTTTT
CSVDRGWNTGELFF
>TRBD1|TRBV5-1|.|TRBJ1-2
TGCGCCAGCAGCCCGGTCCCGGGACAGGGTTTGGGAGGCTACACCTTC
CASSPVPGQGLGGYTF
>.|TRBV5-6|.|TRBJ1-1
TGTGCCAGCAGCCTATTTAAACTCGGAGCTTTCTTT
CASSLFKLGAFF
>.|TRBV6-1|.|TRBJ1-1
TGTGCCAGCAGCCTAGGCGGCGCTCCAACGACTGAAGCTTTCTTT
CASSLGGAPTTEAFF
>TRBD1|TRBV11-3|.|TRBJ2-2
TGTGCCAGCAGCCCTCGACAGGGGGCGGGCACCGGGGAGCTGTTTTTT
CASSPRQGAGTGELFF
>TRBD1|TRBV11-2|.|TRBJ1-2
TGTGCCAGCAGCCTAGTGGACAGGGGCTATGGCTACACCTTC
CASSLVDRGYGYTF
>TRBD2|TRBV5-1|.|TRBJ2-3
TGCGCCAGCAGCTTGGTAGCGGGGACAGATACGCAGTATTTT
CASSLVAGTDTQYF
>TRBD1|TRBV11-2|.|TRBJ2-7
TGTGCCAGCAGCTTAGCTGGGACAGGCTCCTACGAGCAGTACTTC
CASSLAGTGSYEQYF
>.|TRBV18|.|TRBJ2-2
TGTGCCAGCTCACCAGCAGGGTCCTACACCGGGGAGCTGTTTTTT
CASSPAGSYTGELFF